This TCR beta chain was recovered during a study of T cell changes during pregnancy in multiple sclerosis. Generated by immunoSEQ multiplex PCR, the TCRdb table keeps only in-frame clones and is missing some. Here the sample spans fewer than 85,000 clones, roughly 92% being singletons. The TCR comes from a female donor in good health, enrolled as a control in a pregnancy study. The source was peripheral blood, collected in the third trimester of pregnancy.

The CDR3 spells CATREQGANYGYTF. CDR3 DNA: TGTGCCACCAGGGAACAGGGGGCTAACTATGGCTACACCTTC. The chain employs TRBV15 and TRBJ1-2; 8 bases align to TRBD1. V dropped 6 bases and J dropped 0; count of bases not matched to a gene: 3. Germline-derived CDR1 and CDR2 are LNHNV and YYDKDF (reference sequence). This CDR3 contains 14 residues.